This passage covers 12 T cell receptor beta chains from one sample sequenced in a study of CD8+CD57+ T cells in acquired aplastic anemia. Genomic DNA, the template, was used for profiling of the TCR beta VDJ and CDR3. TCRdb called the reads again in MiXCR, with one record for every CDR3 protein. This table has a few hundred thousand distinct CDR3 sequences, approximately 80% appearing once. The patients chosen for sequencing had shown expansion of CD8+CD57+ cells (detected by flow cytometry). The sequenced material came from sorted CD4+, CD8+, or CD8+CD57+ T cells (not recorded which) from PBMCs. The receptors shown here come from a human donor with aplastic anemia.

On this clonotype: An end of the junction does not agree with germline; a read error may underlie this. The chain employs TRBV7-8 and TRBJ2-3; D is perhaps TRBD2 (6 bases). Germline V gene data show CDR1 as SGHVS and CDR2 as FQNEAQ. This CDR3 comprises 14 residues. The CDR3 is CASSLAGGQDTHHF. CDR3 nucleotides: TGTGCCAGCAGCTTAGCGGGAGGTCAGGATACGCACCATTTT.

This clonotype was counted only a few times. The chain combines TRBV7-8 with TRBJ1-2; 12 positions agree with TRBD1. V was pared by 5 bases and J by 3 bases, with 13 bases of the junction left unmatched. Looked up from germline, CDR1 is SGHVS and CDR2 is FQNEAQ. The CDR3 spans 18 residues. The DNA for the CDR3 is TGTGCCAGCAGCCCGAGTCCCGGGACAGGGGGCACCGACTATGGCTACACCTTC. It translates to CASSPSPGTGGTDYGYTF.

The CDR3 region is CASSLDRKWLDYGYTF. The CDR3 nucleotides are TGTGCCAGCAGTTTAGATCGGAAATGGTTGGACTATGGCTACACCTTC. This chain joins TRBV12-3 or TRBV12-4 and TRBJ1-2; no reliable D call. CDR3 length: 16 amino acids. The V and J ends lost 1 base and 3 bases respectively, with 15 bases between them.

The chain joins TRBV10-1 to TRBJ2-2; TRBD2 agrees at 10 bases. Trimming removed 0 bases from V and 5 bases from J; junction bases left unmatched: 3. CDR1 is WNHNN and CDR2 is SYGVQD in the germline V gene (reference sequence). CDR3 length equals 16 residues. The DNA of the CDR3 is TGCGCCAGCAGTGAGTCGTCTAGCGGGAGTACCGGGGAGCTGTTTTTT. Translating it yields CASSESSSGSTGELFF.

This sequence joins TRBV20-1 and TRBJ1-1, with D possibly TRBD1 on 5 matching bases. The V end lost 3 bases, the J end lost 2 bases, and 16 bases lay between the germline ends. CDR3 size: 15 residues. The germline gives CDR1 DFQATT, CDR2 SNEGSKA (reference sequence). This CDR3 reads CSASEQATSNTEAFF. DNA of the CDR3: TGCAGTGCTAGTGAACAGGCTACTAGCAACACTGAAGCTTTCTTT.

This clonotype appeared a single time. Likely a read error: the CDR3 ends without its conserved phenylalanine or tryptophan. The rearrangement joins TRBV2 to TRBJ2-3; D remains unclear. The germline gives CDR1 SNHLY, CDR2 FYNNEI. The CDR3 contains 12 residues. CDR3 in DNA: TGTGCCAGCAGGGTAGGGTCAGAAACGCAGTATTAT. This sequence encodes CASRVGSETQYY.

This chain's CDR3 is CATKDVGADYGYTF. The DNA for the CDR3 is TGTGCCACGAAGGACGTTGGGGCTGACTATGGCTACACCTTC. The chain couples TRBV2 to TRBJ1-2; D might be TRBD1 (5 bases). Germline CDR1 SNHLY, CDR2 FYNNEI. This CDR3 comprises 14 residues. V was pared by 10 bases and J by 3 bases, with 18 bases between.

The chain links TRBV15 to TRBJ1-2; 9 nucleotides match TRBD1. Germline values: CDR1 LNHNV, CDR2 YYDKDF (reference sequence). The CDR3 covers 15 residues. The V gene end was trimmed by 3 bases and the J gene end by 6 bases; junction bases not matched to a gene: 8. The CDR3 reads CATSSRQGVSDGYTF. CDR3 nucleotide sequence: TGTGCCACCAGCAGTCGACAGGGGGTTTCCGATGGCTACACCTTC. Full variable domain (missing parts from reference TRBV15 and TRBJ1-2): DAMVIQNPRYQVTQFGKPVTLSCSQTLNHNVMYWYQQKSSQAPKLLFHYYDKDFNNEADTPDNFQSRRPNTSFCFLDIRSPGLGDTAMYLCATSSRQGVSDGYTFGSGTRLTVV.

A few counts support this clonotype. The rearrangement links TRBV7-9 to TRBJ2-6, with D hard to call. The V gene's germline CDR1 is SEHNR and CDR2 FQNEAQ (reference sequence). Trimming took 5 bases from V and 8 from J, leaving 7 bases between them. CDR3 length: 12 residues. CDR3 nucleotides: TGTGCCAGCAGCGTAGGGACCAACGTCCTGACTTTC. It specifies CASSVGTNVLTF.

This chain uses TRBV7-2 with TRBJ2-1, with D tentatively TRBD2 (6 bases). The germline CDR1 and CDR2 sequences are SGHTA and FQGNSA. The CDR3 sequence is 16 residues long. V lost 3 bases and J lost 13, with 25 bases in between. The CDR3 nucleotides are TGTGCCAGCAGCTTCGGGGGTACGGGTGGACGGTTCTTCCAGTTCTTC. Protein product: CASSFGGTGGRFFQFF.

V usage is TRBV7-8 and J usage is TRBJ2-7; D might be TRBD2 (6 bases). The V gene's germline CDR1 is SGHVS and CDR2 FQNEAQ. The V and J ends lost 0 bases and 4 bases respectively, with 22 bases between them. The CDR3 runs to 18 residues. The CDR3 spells CASSLAGGPNTLYYEQYV. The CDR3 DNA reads TGTGCCAGCAGCTTAGCGGGAGGCCCCAATACGCTTTATTACGAGCAGTACGTC.

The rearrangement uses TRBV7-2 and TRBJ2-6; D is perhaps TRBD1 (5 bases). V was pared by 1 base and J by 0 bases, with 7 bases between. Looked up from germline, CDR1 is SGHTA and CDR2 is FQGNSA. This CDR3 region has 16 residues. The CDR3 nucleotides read TGTGCCAGCAGCTTAGAGCAGGGCTCTGGGGCCAACGTCCTGACTTTC. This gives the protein CASSLEQGSGANVLTF.